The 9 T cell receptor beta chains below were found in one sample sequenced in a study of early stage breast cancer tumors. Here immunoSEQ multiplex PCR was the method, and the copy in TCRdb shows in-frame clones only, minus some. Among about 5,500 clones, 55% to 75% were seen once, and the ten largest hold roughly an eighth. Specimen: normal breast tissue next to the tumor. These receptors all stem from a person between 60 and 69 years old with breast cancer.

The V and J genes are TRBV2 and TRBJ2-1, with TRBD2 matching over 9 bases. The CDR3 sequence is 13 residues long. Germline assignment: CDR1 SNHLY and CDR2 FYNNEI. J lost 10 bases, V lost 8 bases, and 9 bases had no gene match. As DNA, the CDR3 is TGTGCCAGCCGAGTTAGCGGGGGAGGGGAGCAGTTCTTC. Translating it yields CASRVSGGGEQFF.

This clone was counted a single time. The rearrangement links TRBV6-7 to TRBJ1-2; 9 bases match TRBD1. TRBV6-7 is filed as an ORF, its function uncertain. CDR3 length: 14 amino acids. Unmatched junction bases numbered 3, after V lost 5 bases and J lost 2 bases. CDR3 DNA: TGTGCCAGCAGTGCGACAGGGGGGAACTATGGCTACACCTTC. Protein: CASSATGGNYGYTF.

The CDR3 reads CASSGLAGINEQFF. CDR3 in DNA: TGTGCCAGCAGTGGACTAGCGGGAATCAATGAGCAGTTCTTC. This rearrangement joins TRBV6-5 to TRBJ2-1, with 12 bases that match TRBD2. The V gene end was trimmed by 5 bases and the J gene end by 6 bases; junction bases not matched to a gene: 2. There are 14 residues in the CDR3. CDR1 is MNHEY, CDR2 SVGAGI, per germline.

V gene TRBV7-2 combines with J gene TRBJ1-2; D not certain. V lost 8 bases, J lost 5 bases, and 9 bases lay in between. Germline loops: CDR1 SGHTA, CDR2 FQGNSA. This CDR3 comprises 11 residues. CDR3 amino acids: CASGREYGYTF. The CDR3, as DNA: TGTGCCAGCGGACGGGAGTATGGCTACACCTTC. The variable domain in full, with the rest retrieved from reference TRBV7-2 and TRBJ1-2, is GAGVSQSPSNKVTEKGKDVELRCDPISGHTALYWYRQSLGQGLEFLIYFQGNSAPDKSGLPSDRFSAERTGGSVSTLTIQRTQQEDSAVYLCASGREYGYTFGSGTRLTVV.

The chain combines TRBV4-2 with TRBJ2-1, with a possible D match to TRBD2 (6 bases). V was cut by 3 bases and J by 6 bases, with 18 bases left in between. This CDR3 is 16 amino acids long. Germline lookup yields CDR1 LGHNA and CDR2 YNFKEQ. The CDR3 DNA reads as TGTGCCAGCAGCCAGGGACCGGGACTTGGTGTCAATGAGCAGTTCTTC. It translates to CASSQGPGLGVNEQFF.

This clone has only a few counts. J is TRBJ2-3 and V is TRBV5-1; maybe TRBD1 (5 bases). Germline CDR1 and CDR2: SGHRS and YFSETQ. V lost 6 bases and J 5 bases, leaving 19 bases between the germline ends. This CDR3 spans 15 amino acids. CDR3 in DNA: TGCGCCAGCAAAATCGCGTTGGCAGGACAAGATACGCAGTATTTT. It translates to CASKIALAGQDTQYF. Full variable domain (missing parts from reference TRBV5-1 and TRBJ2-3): KAGVTQTPRYLIKTRGQQVTLSCSPISGHRSVSWYQQTPGQGLQFLFEYFSETQRNKGNFPGRFSGRQFSNSRSEMNVSTLELGDSALYLCASKIALAGQDTQYFGPGTRLTVL.

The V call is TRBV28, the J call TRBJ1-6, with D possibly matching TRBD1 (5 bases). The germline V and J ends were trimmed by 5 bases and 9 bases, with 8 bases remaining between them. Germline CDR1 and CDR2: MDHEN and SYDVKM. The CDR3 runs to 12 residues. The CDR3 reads CASSQRGSPLHF. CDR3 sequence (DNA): TGTGCCAGCAGTCAGAGGGGTTCACCCCTCCACTTT.

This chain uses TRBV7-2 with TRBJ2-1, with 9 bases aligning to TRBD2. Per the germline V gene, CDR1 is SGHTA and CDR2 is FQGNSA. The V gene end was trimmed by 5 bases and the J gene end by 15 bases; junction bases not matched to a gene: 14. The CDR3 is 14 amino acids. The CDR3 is CASSPTGGRARVFF. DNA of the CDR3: TGTGCCAGCAGCCCTACTGGCGGGAGGGCTCGGGTGTTCTTC. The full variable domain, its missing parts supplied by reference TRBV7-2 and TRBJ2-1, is GAGVSQSPSNKVTEKGKDVELRCDPISGHTALYWYRQSLGQGLEFLIYFQGNSAPDKSGLPSDRFSAERTGGSVSTLTIQRTQQEDSAVYLCASSPTGGRARVFFGPGTRLTVL.

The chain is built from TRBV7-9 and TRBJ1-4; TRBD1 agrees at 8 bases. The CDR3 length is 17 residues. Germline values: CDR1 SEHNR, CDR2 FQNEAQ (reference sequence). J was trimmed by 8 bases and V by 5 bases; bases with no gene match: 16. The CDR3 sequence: CASSGEEVTGDDEKLFF. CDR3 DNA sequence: TGTGCCAGCAGCGGAGAGGAAGTGACAGGGGACGACGAAAAACTGTTTTTT.